Listed below are T cell receptor beta chains from one sample, sequenced in a study of blood T cell repertoires in COVID-19. The method was immunoSEQ multiplex PCR; TCRdb's version includes in-frame clones alone and lacks a portion of them. This sample yields roughly 260,000 clones, of which approximately 89% are seen a single time; roughly 3% belongs to the top ten. The sample consisted of PBMCs or T cells enriched from blood (not recorded which). These receptors all stem from a woman aged 18-30 years who had recovered from COVID-19. Each CDR3 is given with its conserved first and last residue. A D gene is named only where the DNA matches it firmly. Only part of the rows carry a size: once, few, many, or a class if the clone is expanded.

V gene	J gene	clone size	D gene	CDR3 protein	CDR3 DNA
TRBV7-2	TRBJ2-2	-	TRBD1	CATTGTGGTGELFF	TGTGCCACTACTGGGACAGGGGGGACCGGGGAGCTGTTTTTT
TRBV29-1	TRBJ1-2	few	-	CSVDHQIRGYTF	TGCAGCGTTGATCACCAGATCAGGGGCTACACCTTC
TRBV7-3	TRBJ2-1	-	TRBD2	CASSPLAGGGGANEQFF	TGTGCCAGCAGCCCTCTAGCGGGAGGGGGTGGGGCCAATGAGCAGTTCTTC
TRBV5-1	TRBJ1-1	-	-	CASSEPGVEAFF	TGCGCCAGCAGCGAACCGGGAGTAGAAGCTTTCTTT
TRBV30	TRBJ2-7	-	TRBD2	CAWGRGAYEQYF	TGTGCCTGGGGACGGGGGGCCTACGAGCAGTACTTC
TRBV2	TRBJ2-1	-	-	CASSPGDYNEQFF	TGTGCCAGCAGTCCCGGGGACTACAATGAGCAGTTCTTC
TRBV7-2	TRBJ2-5	few	TRBD2	CASSYGLVGGTQYF	TGTGCCAGCAGCTATGGACTAGTTGGGGGTACCCAGTACTTC
TRBV5-1	TRBJ2-3	-	TRBD2	CASSLGSGRVADTQYF	TGCGCCAGCAGCTTGGGCAGCGGGAGGGTCGCAGATACGCAGTATTTT
TRBV5-6	TRBJ2-6	-	-	CASSLGGSGANVLTF	TGTGCCAGCAGCTTGGGAGGGTCTGGGGCCAACGTCCTGACTTTC
TRBV14	TRBJ1-6	-	-	CASSHDRTAIYNSPLHF	TGTGCCAGCAGCCATGATCGGACAGCGATCTATAATTCACCCCTCCACTTT
TRBV18	TRBJ2-7	-	-	CASSPIPGSSSYEQYF	TGTGCCAGCTCACCAATTCCAGGGTCGAGCTCCTACGAGCAGTACTTC
TRBV19	TRBJ2-7	-	-	CASRRAAVGEQYF	TGTGCCAGTAGGAGGGCTGCAGTAGGGGAGCAGTACTTC
TRBV24-1	TRBJ2-1	once	TRBD2	CATSDLPRWGPVAREGEQFF	TGTGCCACCAGTGATTTGCCGCGGTGGGGTCCTGTGGCGCGGGAGGGTGAGCAGTTCTTC
TRBV27	TRBJ2-2	-	-	CASRSGETGELFF	TGTGCCAGCAGGTCCGGGGAAACCGGGGAGCTGTTTTTT
TRBV10-1	TRBJ1-2	-	-	CALGGVYNYGYTF	TGCGCCCTCGGCGGGGTATATAACTATGGCTACACCTTC
TRBV3-1/TRBV3-2	TRBJ1-1	-	-	CASSQAQRAFF	TGTGCCAGCAGCCAGGCCCAGCGGGCTTTCTTT
TRBV2	TRBJ2-7	once	TRBD1	CASSERISGHRGEQYF	TGTGCCAGCAGTGAGAGAATTAGCGGTCACAGGGGGGAGCAGTACTTC
TRBV19	TRBJ1-2	-	-	CASRLPDGRGNYGYTF	TGTGCCAGTAGGTTGCCAGATGGCCGCGGGAACTATGGCTACACCTTC
TRBV7-2	TRBJ1-3	few	-	CASSLRANPGLYF	TGTGCCAGCAGCTTAAGGGCCAATCCGGGGTTGTATTTT
TRBV29-1	TRBJ2-6	-	-	CSGKQGTGANVLTF	TGCAGCGGGAAACAGGGAACTGGGGCCAACGTCCTGACTTTC
TRBV27	TRBJ1-5	-	TRBD1	CASSLNRGDQPQHF	TGTGCCAGCAGTTTAAACAGGGGGGATCAGCCCCAGCATTTT
TRBV7-2	TRBJ2-7	-	-	CASSLAHGPTYEQYF	TGTGCCAGCAGCTTAGCCCACGGTCCTACCTACGAGCAGTACTTC
TRBV7-8	TRBJ2-1	-	-	CASSGLQGIYNEQFF	TGTGCCAGCAGCGGGCTTCAGGGGATCTACAATGAGCAGTTCTTC
TRBV7-6	TRBJ1-2	-	TRBD1	CASSVGGQAPTYGYTF	TGTGCCAGCAGCGTAGGGGGACAGGCCCCCACCTATGGCTACACCTTC
TRBV28	TRBJ2-1	-	-	CATLVESSSYNEQFF	TGTGCCACCCTAGTCGAATCCAGCTCCTACAATGAGCAGTTCTTC
TRBV6-5	TRBJ1-1	-	-	CASSYIGGAGAFF	TGTGCCAGCAGTTACATTGGGGGCGCCGGAGCTTTCTTT
TRBV9	TRBJ1-2	-	TRBD1	CASSVGQGVYGYTF	TGTGCCAGCAGCGTGGGACAGGGGGTCTATGGCTACACCTTC
TRBV19	TRBJ2-2	-	-	CASSSIGTTNTGELFF	TGTGCCAGTAGTTCCATAGGGACAACGAACACCGGGGAGCTGTTTTTT
TRBV11-2	TRBJ1-5	many	-	CASSSQGDQPQHF	TGTGCCAGCAGCTCACAGGGAGATCAGCCCCAGCATTTT
TRBV6-4	TRBJ1-1	-	TRBD1	CASSVYYRGPADTEAFF	TGTGCCAGCAGTGTATACTACAGGGGGCCCGCGGACACTGAAGCTTTCTTT
TRBV11-3	TRBJ2-7	-	-	CASSETISRDEQYF	TGTGCCAGCAGCGAAACGATTAGCCGGGACGAGCAGTACTTC
TRBV27	TRBJ1-6	few	TRBD1	CASRGDREVSPLHF	TGTGCCAGCAGGGGGGACAGGGAAGTTTCACCCCTCCACTTT
TRBV24-1	TRBJ2-1	-	-	CATSDLGTPRREQFF	TGTGCCACCAGTGACCTTGGGACTCCCAGGAGAGAGCAGTTCTTC
TRBV6-4	TRBJ2-7	once	-	CASSASEGRAYEQYF	TGTGCCAGCAGTGCTTCTGAGGGTAGGGCCTACGAGCAGTACTTC
TRBV6-2/TRBV6-3	TRBJ1-1	-	-	CASSYRGNTEAFF	TGTGCCAGCAGTTACCGGGGGAACACTGAAGCTTTCTTT
TRBV7-8	TRBJ2-1	-	TRBD2	CASSFLLLATDNEQFF	TGTGCCAGCAGCTTCCTATTACTAGCGACGGACAATGAGCAGTTCTTC
TRBV5-1	TRBJ2-1	-	TRBD2	CASSWVGEREKNHEQFF	TGCGCCAGCAGCTGGGTCGGCGAGCGGGAGAAAAACCATGAGCAGTTCTTC
TRBV19	TRBJ2-7	-	-	CASSPGSSSYEQYF	TGTGCCAGTAGTCCTGGGTCTAGCTCCTACGAGCAGTACTTC
TRBV28	TRBJ1-3	-	-	CASTVRVGLSGNTIYF	TGTGCCAGCACCGTCCGGGTGGGGCTCTCTGGAAACACCATATATTTT
TRBV7-9	TRBJ2-1	many	TRBD2	CASSLDAGEGYNEQFF	TGTGCCAGCAGCTTAGATGCGGGAGAGGGCTACAATGAGCAGTTCTTC
TRBV11-2	TRBJ1-2	-	-	CASSPGVGGNYGYTF	TGTGCCAGCAGCCCAGGTGTAGGGGGTAACTATGGCTACACCTTC
TRBV7-9	TRBJ2-3	-	TRBD1	CASRKRTGGDPTDTQYF	TGTGCCAGCAGAAAAAGGACAGGGGGCGACCCCACAGATACGCAGTATTTT
TRBV29-1	TRBJ1-2	-	-	CSVEDSVRGNYGYTF	TGCAGCGTTGAAGATTCGGTCAGGGGTAACTATGGCTACACCTTC
TRBV20-1	TRBJ1-2	-	-	CSASVGGLGGYTF	TGCAGTGCTAGTGTAGGCGGACTGGGAGGCTACACCTTC
TRBV29-1	TRBJ2-3	-	-	CSAGGRAVDTQYF	TGCAGCGCAGGGGGGAGGGCGGTGGATACGCAGTATTTT
TRBV9	TRBJ2-7	-	-	CASSVSGGEQYF	TGTGCCAGCAGCGTCTCGGGTGGGGAGCAGTACTTC
TRBV11-2	TRBJ1-4	-	-	CASSFALPVEKLFF	TGTGCCAGCAGCTTTGCCCTCCCGGTAGAAAAACTGTTTTTT
TRBV9	TRBJ1-6	-	TRBD1	CASSVHPDRGNSPLHF	TGTGCCAGCAGCGTGCACCCAGACAGGGGGAATTCACCCCTCCACTTT
TRBV28	TRBJ1-4	-	TRBD1	CASSSGTVSLF	TGTGCCAGCAGTTCCGGGACAGTGTCTCTTTTT
TRBV11-3	TRBJ1-2	-	-	CASSSTRINYGYTF	TGTGCCAGCAGCTCGACCAGGATCAACTATGGCTACACCTTC
TRBV29-1	TRBJ2-7	-	TRBD2	CSVLLSGSYEQYF	TGCAGCGTTCTTCTAAGCGGGAGCTACGAGCAGTACTTC
TRBV5-1	TRBJ2-1	few	-	CASSPRGSYNEQFF	TGCGCCAGCAGCCCCCGGGGTTCCTACAATGAGCAGTTCTTC
TRBV3-1/TRBV3-2	TRBJ1-1	few	-	CASSPLGEYTEAFF	TGTGCCAGCAGCCCCCTAGGGGAATACACTGAAGCTTTCTTT
TRBV7-2	TRBJ1-2	-	TRBD1	CASSLETGTGPIHGYTF	TGTGCCAGCAGCTTAGAGACCGGGACAGGGCCGATTCATGGCTACACCTTC